This TCR beta chain originates from a study of cytomegalovirus exposure and HLA in healthy donors. Notes on the study in general: Cytomegalovirus association was listed for 164 TCR beta chains. The likely origin of a cluster of highly shared sequence variants was a sequencing artifact. A prior analysis recorded that most TCR beta V segments were productive about 87% or about 30% of the time.

PCR employed 60 Vbeta and 13 Jbeta primers. TCRdb's table, derived via immunoSEQ multiplex PCR, lists solely in-frame clones and lacks some. Listed are some 200,000 clones; approximately 0.82% falls within the top ten. With respect to this clone: Its specificity is not known.

Sequenced sample: PBMCs. This clonotype originated in a woman under 30 in good health and CMV-seropositive.

CDR3 sequence reads: CASTLDRESSYNSPLHF. The DNA for the CDR3 is TGTGCCAGCACCCTCGACAGGGAGAGCTCCTATAATTCACCCCTCCACTTT. V is TRBV7-9 and J is TRBJ1-6; 7 nucleotides match TRBD1. Germline V gene data show CDR1 as SEHNR and CDR2 as FQNEAQ (reference sequence). The junction had 9 bases not matched to a gene; V was cut back by 7 bases and J by 0 bases. CDR3 length: 17 residues.